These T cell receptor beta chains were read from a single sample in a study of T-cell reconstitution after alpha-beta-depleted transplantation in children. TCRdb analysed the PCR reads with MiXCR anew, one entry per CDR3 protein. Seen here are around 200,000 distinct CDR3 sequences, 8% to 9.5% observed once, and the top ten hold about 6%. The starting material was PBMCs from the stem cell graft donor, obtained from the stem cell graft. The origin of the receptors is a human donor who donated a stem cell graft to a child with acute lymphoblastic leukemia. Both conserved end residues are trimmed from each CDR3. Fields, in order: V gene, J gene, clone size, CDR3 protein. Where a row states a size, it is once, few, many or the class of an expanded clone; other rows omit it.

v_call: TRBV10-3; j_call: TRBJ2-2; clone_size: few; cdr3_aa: AISSGTVQTGELF
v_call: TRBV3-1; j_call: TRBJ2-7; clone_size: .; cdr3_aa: ASSQMTTGSYEQY
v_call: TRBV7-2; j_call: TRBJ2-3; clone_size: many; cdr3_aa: ASSLGVAGRGGYTQY
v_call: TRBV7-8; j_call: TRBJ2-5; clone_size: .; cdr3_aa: ASSLTGAGAQETQY
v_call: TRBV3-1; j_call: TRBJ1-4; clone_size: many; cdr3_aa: ASSHVGDQNGKLF
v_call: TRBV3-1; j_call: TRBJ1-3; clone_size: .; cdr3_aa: ASSQDPRSGNTIY
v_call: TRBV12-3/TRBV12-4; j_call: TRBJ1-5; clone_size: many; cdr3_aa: ASKESNQPQH
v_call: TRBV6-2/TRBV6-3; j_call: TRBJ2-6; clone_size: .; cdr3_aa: ASDRAGTGGASGANVLT
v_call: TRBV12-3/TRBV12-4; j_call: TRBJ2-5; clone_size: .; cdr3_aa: ASRAFGGGAETQY
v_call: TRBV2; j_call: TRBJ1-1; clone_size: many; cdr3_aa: ASSDRTGTEAF
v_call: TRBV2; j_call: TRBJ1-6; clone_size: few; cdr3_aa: ASSSETAYNSPLH
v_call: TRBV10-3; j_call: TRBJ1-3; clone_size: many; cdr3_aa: AISARAGNTIY
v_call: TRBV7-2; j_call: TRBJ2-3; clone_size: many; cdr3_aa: ASRISLGGPKTDTQY
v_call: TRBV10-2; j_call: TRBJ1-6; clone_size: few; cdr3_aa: ATGPGNSPLH
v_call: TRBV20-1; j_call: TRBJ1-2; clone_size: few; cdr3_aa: SARHETAYGYT
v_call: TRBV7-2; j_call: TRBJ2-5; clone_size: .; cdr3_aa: ASRASGLAGETQY
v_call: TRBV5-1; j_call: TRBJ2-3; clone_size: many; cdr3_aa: ASSLSHGSVVVSDFGWY
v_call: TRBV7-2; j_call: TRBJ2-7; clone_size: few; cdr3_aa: ASSSGRKYEQY
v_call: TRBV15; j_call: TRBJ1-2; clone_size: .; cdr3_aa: ATSSLTGENGYT
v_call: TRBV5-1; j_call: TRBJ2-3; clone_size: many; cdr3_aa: ASSLTGTGFRDTQY
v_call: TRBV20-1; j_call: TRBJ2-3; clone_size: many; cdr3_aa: SARWGESTDTQY
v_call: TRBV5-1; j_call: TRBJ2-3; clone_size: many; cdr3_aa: ASSLHTDTQY
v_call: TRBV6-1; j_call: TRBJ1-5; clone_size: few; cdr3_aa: ASSEAPGMGNQPQH
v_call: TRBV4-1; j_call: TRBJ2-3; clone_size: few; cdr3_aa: ASSPAPFGTDTQY
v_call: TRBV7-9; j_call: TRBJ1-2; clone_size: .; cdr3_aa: ASSSGQLTGENGYT
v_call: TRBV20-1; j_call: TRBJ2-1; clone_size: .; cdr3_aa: SAQGRLAGYNEQF
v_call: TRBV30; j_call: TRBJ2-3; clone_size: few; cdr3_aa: AWSQTRGGTDTQY
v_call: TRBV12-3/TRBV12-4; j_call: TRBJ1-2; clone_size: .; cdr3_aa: ASSPPTGADFINYGYT
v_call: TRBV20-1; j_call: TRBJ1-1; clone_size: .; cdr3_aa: SAVDRRNTEAF
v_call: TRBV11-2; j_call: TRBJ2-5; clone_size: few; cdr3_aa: ASSSGTRHQETQY
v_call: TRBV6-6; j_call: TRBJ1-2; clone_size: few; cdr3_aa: ASSYEGRGYT
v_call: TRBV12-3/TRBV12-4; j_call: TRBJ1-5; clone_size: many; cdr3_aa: ASSTGNQPQH
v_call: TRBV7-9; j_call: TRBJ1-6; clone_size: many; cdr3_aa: ASSKEPGQLNSPLH
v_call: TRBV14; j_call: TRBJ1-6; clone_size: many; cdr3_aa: ASSQGNPPLH
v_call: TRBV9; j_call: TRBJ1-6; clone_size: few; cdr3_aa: ASSVDSHALH
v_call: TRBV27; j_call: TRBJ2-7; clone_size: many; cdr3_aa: ASSRHSGTATYEQY
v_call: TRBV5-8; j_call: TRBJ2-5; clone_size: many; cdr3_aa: ASSLADRGRRETQY